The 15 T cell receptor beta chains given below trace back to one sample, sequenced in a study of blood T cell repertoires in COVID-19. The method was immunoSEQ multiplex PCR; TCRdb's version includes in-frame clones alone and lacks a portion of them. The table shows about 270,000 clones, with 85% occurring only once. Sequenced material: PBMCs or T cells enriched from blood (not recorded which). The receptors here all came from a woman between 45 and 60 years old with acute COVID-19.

The CDR3 coding sequence is TGTGCCAGTAGTATGGGGACAGGGGGTAATGAAAAACTGTTTTTT. It codes for CASSMGTGGNEKLFF. The chain carries TRBV19 and TRBJ1-4, with 11 bases aligning to TRBD1. The CDR3 runs 15 residues. The V segment lost 3 bases and the J segment 4 bases; nucleotides outside the gene matches: 1. The germline gives CDR1 LNHDA, CDR2 SQIVND (reference sequence).

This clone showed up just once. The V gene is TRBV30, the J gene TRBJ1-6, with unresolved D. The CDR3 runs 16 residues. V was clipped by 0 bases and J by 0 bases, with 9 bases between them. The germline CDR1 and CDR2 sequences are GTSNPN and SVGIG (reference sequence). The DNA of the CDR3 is TGTGCCTGGAGTGTAATGAAGAGCTCCTATAATTCACCCCTCCACTTT. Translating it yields CAWSVMKSSYNSPLHF.

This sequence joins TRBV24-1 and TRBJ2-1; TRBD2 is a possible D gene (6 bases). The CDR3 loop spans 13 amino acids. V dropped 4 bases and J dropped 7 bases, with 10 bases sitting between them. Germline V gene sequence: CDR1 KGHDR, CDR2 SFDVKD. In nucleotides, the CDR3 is TGTGCCACCAGTGACCCTCGGGGGAATGAGCAGTTCTTC. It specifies CATSDPRGNEQFF.

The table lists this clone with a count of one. This CDR3 is CASSHGQGNIQYF. DNA for the CDR3: TGTGCCAGCAGCCACGGACAGGGAAACATTCAGTACTTC. The rearrangement joins TRBV3-1 (or the pseudogene TRBV3-2) to TRBJ2-4; 8 nucleotides line up with TRBD1. CDR3 length equals 13 residues. J lost 6 bases, V lost 3 bases, and 1 base had no gene match. In germline, CDR1 is LGHDT, CDR2 YNNKEL (reference sequence).

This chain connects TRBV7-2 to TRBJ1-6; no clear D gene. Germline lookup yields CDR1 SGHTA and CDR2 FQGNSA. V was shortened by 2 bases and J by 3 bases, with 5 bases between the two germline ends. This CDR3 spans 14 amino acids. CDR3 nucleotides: TGTGCCAGCAGCTTAACTGACTATAATTCACCCCTCCACTTT. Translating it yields CASSLTDYNSPLHF.

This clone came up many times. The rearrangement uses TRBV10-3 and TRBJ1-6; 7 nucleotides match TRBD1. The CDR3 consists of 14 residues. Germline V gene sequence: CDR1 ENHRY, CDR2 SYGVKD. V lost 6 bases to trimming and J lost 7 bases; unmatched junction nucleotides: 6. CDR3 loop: CAIRDQGGNSPLHF. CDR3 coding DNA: TGTGCCATCAGGGACCAGGGGGGAAATTCACCCCTCCACTTT.

The CDR3 loop reads CASSLTWSSLYTF. CDR3 bases: TGTGCCAGCAGCTTAACTTGGTCTAGTCTCTACACCTTC. This chain uses TRBV7-2 with TRBJ1-2, with D unresolved. CDR3 length: 13 residues. V lost 2 bases and J lost 10, with 14 bases in between. Germline lookup yields CDR1 SGHTA and CDR2 FQGNSA.

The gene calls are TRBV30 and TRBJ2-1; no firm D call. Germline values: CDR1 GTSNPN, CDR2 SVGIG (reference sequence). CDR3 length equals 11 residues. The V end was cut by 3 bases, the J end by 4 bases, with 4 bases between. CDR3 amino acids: CAWSVYNEQFF. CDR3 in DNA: TGTGCCTGGAGCGTATACAATGAGCAGTTCTTC. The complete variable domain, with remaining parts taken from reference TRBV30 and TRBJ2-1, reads SQTIHQWPATLVQPVGSPLSLECTVEGTSNPNLYWYRQAAGRGLQLLFYSVGIGQISSEVPQNLSASRPQDRQFILSSKKLLLSDSGFYLCAWSVYNEQFFGPGTRLTVL.

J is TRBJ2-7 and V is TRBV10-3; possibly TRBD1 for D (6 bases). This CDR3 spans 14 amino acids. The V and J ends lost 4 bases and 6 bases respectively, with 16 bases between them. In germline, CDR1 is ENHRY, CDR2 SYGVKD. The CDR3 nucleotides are TGTGCCATCAGTGGCCAGGGGCCCCTCGGCGAGCAGTACTTC. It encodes CAISGQGPLGEQYF.

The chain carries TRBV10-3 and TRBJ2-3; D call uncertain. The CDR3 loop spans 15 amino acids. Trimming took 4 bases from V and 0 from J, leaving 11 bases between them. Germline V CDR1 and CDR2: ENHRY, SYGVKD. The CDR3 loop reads CAISVQPTSTDTQYF. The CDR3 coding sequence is TGTGCCATCAGTGTACAGCCGACAAGCACAGATACGCAGTATTTT.

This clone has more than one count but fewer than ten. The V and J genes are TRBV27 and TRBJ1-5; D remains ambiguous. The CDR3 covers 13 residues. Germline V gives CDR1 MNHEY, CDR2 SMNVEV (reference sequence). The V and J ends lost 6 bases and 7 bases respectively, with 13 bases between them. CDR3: CASRPLGGQPQHF. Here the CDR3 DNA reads TGTGCCAGCAGGCCCCTAGGAGGCCAGCCCCAGCATTTT.

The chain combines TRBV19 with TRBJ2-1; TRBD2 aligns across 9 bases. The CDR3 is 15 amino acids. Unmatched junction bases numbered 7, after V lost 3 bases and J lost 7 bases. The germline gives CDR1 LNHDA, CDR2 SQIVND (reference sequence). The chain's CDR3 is CASSMGAGGPNEQFF. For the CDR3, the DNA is TGTGCCAGTAGTATGGGGGCGGGGGGGCCGAATGAGCAGTTCTTC.

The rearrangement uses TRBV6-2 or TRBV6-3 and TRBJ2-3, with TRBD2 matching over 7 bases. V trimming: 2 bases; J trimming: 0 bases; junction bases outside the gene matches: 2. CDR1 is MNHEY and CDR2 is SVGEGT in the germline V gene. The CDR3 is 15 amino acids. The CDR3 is CASSYEAGSTDTQYF. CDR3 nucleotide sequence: TGTGCCAGCAGTTACGAAGCGGGGAGCACAGATACGCAGTATTTT.

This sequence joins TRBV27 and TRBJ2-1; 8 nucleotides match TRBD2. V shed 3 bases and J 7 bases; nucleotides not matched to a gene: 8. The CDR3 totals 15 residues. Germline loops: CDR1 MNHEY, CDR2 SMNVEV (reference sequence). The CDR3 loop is CASSFDGGAGNEQFF. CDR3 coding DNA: TGTGCCAGCAGTTTTGACGGGGGGGCCGGAAATGAGCAGTTCTTC.

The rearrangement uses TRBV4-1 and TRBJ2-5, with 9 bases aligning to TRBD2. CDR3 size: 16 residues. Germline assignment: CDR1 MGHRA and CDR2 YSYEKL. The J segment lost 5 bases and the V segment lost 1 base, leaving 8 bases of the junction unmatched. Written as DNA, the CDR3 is TGCGCCAGCAGCCAAGGGGTAATAGCGGGGGAGGAGACCCAGTACTTC. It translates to CASSQGVIAGEETQYF.